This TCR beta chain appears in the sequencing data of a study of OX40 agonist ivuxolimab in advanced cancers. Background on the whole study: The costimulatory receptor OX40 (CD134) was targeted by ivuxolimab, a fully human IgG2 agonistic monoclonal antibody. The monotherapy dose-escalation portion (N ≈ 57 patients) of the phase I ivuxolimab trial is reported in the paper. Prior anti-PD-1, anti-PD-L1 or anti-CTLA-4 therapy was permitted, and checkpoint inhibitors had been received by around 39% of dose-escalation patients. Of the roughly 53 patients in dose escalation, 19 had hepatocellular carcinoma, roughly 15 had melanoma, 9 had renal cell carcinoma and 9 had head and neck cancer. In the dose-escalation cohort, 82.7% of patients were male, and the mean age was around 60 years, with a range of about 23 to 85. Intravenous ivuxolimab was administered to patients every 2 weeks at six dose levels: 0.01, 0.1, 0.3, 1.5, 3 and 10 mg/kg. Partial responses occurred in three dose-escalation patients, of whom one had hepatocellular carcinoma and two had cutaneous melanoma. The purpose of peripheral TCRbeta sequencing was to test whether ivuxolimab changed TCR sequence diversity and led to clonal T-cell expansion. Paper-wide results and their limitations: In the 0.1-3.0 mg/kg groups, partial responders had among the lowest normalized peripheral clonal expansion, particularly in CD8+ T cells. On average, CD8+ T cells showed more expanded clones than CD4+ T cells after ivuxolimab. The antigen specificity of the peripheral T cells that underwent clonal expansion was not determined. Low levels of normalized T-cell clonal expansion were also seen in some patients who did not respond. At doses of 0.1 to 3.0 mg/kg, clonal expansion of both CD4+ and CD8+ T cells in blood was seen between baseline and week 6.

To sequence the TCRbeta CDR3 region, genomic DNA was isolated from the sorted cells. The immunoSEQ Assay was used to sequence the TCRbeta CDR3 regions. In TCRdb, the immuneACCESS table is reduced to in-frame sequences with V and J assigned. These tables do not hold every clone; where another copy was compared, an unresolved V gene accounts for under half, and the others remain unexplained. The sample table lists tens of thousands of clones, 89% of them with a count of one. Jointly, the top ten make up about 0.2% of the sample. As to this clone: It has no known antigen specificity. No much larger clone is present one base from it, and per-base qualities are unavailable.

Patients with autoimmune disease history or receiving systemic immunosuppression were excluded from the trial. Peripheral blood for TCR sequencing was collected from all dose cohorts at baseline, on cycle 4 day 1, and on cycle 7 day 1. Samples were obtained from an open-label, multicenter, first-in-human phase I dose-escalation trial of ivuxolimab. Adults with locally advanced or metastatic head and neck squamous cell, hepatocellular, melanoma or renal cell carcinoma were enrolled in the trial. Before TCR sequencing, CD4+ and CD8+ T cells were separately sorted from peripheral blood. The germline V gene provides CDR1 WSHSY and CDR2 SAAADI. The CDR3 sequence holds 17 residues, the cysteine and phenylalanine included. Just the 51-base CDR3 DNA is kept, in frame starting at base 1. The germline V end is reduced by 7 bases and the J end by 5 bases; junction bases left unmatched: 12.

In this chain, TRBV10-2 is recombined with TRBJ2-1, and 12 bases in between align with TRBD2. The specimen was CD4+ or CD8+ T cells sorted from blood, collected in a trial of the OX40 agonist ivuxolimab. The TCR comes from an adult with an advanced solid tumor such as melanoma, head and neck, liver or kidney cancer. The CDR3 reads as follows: CASTLIGLAGKNNEQFF. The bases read TGCGCCAGCACTCTAATCGGACTAGCGGGGAAGAACAATGAGCAGTTCTTC.